These 32 T cell receptor beta chains were all obtained from the same sample, sequenced in a study of patients and donors after allogeneic stem cell transplantation (dated by TCRdb to the early 2020s). Library preparation used RT-PCR. The instrument given in TCRdb is NextSeq 550. TCRdb passed the public sequencing reads through fastp at Q25 and MiXCR, retaining productive beta sequences. Each CDR3 protein gets just one entry, which takes the most common genes and DNA from the rows behind it. Counted in this sample were hundreds of thousands of distinct CDR3 sequences; approximately 16% of them appeared once. 7.2% of the sample is held by the ten biggest clonotypes. Sequencing was carried out using blood, either unsorted or a sorted T cell fraction (not recorded which). These receptors originate from a human donor who was either an allogeneic HSCT recipient or a stem cell or donor lymphocyte infusion donor (not recorded which). It is not recorded whose cells these are; they may come from a transplant donor.

The rearrangement joins TRBV27 to TRBJ2-7, with 13 bases fitting TRBD2. J was trimmed by 5 bases and V by 1 base; bases with no gene match: 5. Looked up from germline, CDR1 is MNHEY and CDR2 is SMNVEV (reference sequence). The CDR3 runs to 16 residues. CDR3 bases: TGTGCCAGCAGTTTATTACTAGCGGGAGGGGTGCACGAGCAGTACTTC. This sequence encodes CASSLLLAGGVHEQYF.

This clonotype was seen a handful of times. This chain uses TRBV4-1 with TRBJ2-5; D may correspond to TRBD1 or TRBD2 (6 bases each). Per the germline V gene, CDR1 is MGHRA and CDR2 is YSYEKL. The CDR3 extends over 14 amino acids. Deletions cut 0 bases from V and 5 bases from J, with 10 bases between. The CDR3 sequence is CASSQERGRETQYF. In DNA form, the CDR3 reads TGCGCCAGCAGCCAAGAGAGGGGGAGGGAGACCCAGTACTTC.

This clonotype appeared a few times. V gene TRBV15 combines with J gene TRBJ1-5; the match to TRBD1 covers 8 bases. V shed 5 bases, J shed 4 bases, and the junction held 13 bases outside the gene matches. CDR1 and CDR2 (germline): LNHNV, YYDKDF (reference sequence). The length of the CDR3 is 17 residues. The CDR3 DNA reads TGTGCCACCAGCCGACAGGGACAGGTCATCGGAAATCAGCCCCAGCATTTT. Amino acid sequence: CATSRQGQVIGNQPQHF.

This chain uses TRBV7-8 with TRBJ1-4, with TRBD1 identical over 8 bases. This CDR3 has 16 residues. Trimming cost V 4 bases and J 8 bases; bases outside gene matches: 12. Germline loops: CDR1 SGHVS, CDR2 FQNEAQ. CDR3 nucleotides: TGTGCCAGCAGCTGGGAAACAGGGGGGGGAGGCGAAAAACTGTTTTTT. Translating gives CASSWETGGGGEKLFF.

This clonotype was counted between two and nine times. The chain recombines TRBV30 with TRBJ2-7, with D possibly matching TRBD2 (5 bases). V lost 1 base to trimming and J lost 3 bases, with 13 bases between them. CDR3 length: 14 residues. Germline V gene sequence: CDR1 GTSNPN, CDR2 SVGIG (reference sequence). For the CDR3, the DNA is TGTGCCTGGAGTGATCCCCCTCGGGGCTACGAGCAGTACTTC. It translates to CAWSDPPRGYEQYF.

The chain joins TRBV25-1 to TRBJ2-5; the D gene is possibly TRBD1 (6 bases). Germline V gene lookup returns CDR1 MGHDK and CDR2 SYGVNS. The V end was cut by 5 bases, the J end by 6 bases, with 16 bases between. This CDR3 is 14 amino acids long. This chain's CDR3 is CASSRRLTGQTQYF. CDR3 nucleotide sequence: TGTGCCAGCAGTCGTCGCTTGACAGGACAGACCCAGTACTTC. Full variable domain (missing parts from reference TRBV25-1 and TRBJ2-5): EADIYQTPRYLVIGTGKKITLECSQTMGHDKMYWYQQDPGMELHLIHYSYGVNSTEKGDLSSESTVSRIRTEHFPLTLESARPSHTSQYLCASSRRLTGQTQYFGPGTRLLVL.

The gene calls are TRBV29-1 and TRBJ1-2, with 9 bases aligning to TRBD1. V lost 3 bases to trimming and J lost 12 bases; unmatched junction nucleotides: 2. CDR3 length: 10 residues. Germline V gene lookup returns CDR1 SQVTM and CDR2 ANQGSEA. The CDR3 region has the DNA TGCAGCGTTGACGGGACAGGGAACACCTTC. Protein sequence: CSVDGTGNTF.

This chain uses TRBV11-1 with TRBJ2-2; 7 bases map to TRBD1. CDR1 is SGHAT, CDR2 FQDESV, per germline (reference sequence). The CDR3 sequence is 15 residues long. J gave up 4 bases and V 3 bases, and 5 bases lay outside the gene matches. CDR3 amino acids: CASSFDRVGTGELFF. DNA of the CDR3: TGTGCCAGCAGCTTCGACAGGGTGGGCACCGGGGAGCTGTTTTTT.

In its sample, this clonotype was seen a few times. The V gene is TRBV24-1, the J gene TRBJ2-5; D is uncertain. Trimming removed 3 bases from V and 5 bases from J, with 6 bases in between. This CDR3 contains 12 residues. Germline V gives CDR1 KGHDR, CDR2 SFDVKD. In DNA, the CDR3 is TGTGCCACCAGTGATAAGAAGGAGACCCAGTACTTC. This gives the protein CATSDKKETQYF.

The chain employs TRBV20-1 and TRBJ1-5; 7 nucleotides line up with TRBD1. The CDR3 is made up of 16 amino acids. After removal of 7 bases from V and 0 bases from J, the junction contained 12 bases not matched to a gene. Germline assignment: CDR1 DFQATT and CDR2 SNEGSKA (reference sequence). CDR3 region: CSVKLGQLYSNQPQHF. The CDR3, as DNA: TGCAGTGTTAAATTGGGACAGCTTTATAGCAATCAGCCCCAGCATTTT.

This clonotype appeared once. The chain carries TRBV12-3 or TRBV12-4 and TRBJ2-7; perhaps TRBD1 as D (5 bases). V was trimmed by 6 bases and J by 5 bases, leaving 17 bases between them. This CDR3 has 14 residues. As DNA, the CDR3 is TGTGCCAGCAGCTCCAGGGTCCTTGGGCACGAGCAGTACTTC. Translating gives CASSSRVLGHEQYF.

The V call is TRBV11-1, the J call TRBJ2-1; 8 bases match TRBD2. V lost 4 bases to trimming and J lost 8 bases; unmatched junction nucleotides: 22. CDR1 is SGHAT and CDR2 is FQDESV in the germline V gene (reference sequence). The CDR3 is 19 residues long. This CDR3 reads CASSSTSSPGTSWIYEQFF. The CDR3 DNA sequence: TGTGCCAGCAGCTCCACATCCTCTCCCGGGACTAGTTGGATCTATGAGCAGTTCTTC.

The chain uses TRBV12-3 or TRBV12-4 and TRBJ1-3; D might be TRBD1 (5 bases). The CDR3 length is 15 residues. The germline V and J ends were trimmed by 5 bases and 8 bases, with 19 bases remaining between them. The chain's CDR3 is CASSPAWQGGYTIYF. The CDR3 coding sequence is TGTGCCAGCAGTCCCGCCTGGCAGGGTGGGTACACCATATATTTT.

This clonotype was detected only a few times. This sequence joins TRBV27 and TRBJ2-2, with 13 bases that match TRBD2. Germline-derived CDR1 and CDR2 are MNHEY and SMNVEV (reference sequence). Trimming at V came to 7 bases and at J to 5 bases, leaving 10 bases not matched to a gene. The CDR3 has 17 residues. The CDR3 region has the DNA TGTGCCAGCACTGGACTAGCGGGGGCCCCGTGGACCGGGGAGCTGTTTTTT. It codes for CASTGLAGAPWTGELFF.

This chain joins TRBV7-9 and TRBJ1-1, with D perhaps matching TRBD1 (6 bases). CDR1 is SEHNR, CDR2 FQNEAQ, per germline (reference sequence). V lost 9 bases, J lost 6 bases, and 14 bases lay in between. CDR3 length: 12 residues. CDR3 sequence: CASSQGTPEAFF. The DNA of the CDR3 is TGTGCCAGTTCACAGGGTACCCCTGAAGCTTTCTTT.

In this sample, this clonotype turned up many times. The gene calls are TRBV4-2 and TRBJ1-4; TRBD1 is a possible D gene (6 bases). Germline values: CDR1 LGHNA, CDR2 YNFKEQ. The CDR3 is 17 residues long. V gave up 0 bases and J gave up 8 bases, with 19 bases separating them. DNA for the CDR3: TGTGCCAGCAGCCAAGAGGGTAGGACAGCCGGTTCGGAAAAACTGTTTTTT. It translates to CASSQEGRTAGSEKLFF.

This clonotype was seen a few times. J is TRBJ2-7 and V is TRBV20-1; D not certain. The V gene lost 0 bases and the J gene lost 2 bases, with 8 bases spanning the gap. The CDR3 spans 13 residues. Germline values: CDR1 DFQATT, CDR2 SNEGSKA (reference sequence). The CDR3 DNA is TGCAGTGCTAGAGACCCCGCAGCCTACGAGCAGTACTTC. It yields the protein CSARDPAAYEQYF.

This clonotype was detected many times. The chain carries TRBV5-1 and TRBJ1-5, with D maybe TRBD1 (5 bases). The CDR3 contains 15 residues. The germline V gene has CDR1 SGHRS and CDR2 YFSETQ. V lost 4 bases and J lost 0, with 11 bases in between. This chain's CDR3 is CASSPGTGSNQPQHF. The CDR3 DNA reads TGCGCCAGCAGCCCCGGGACGGGTAGCAATCAGCCCCAGCATTTT.

This clonotype was detected a few times. In DNA form, the CDR3 reads TGTGCCAGCAGCTCCACCTCCGCTAGTTGGCAGTTCTTC. Its protein is CASSSTSASWQFF. The genes are TRBV7-3 and TRBJ2-1, with D unclear. CDR3 length: 13 residues. Trimming stripped 4 bases from V and 12 bases from J, with 16 bases between. Germline CDR1 and CDR2: SGHTA and FQGTGA. The entire variable domain, with the rest obtained from reference TRBV7-3 and TRBJ2-1, is as follows: GAGVSQTPSNKVTEKGKYVELRCDPISGHTALYWYRQSLGQGPEFLIYFQGTGAADDSGLPNDRFFAVRPEGSVSTLKIQRTERGDSAVYLCASSSTSASWQFFGPGTRLTVL.

This chain links TRBV6-5 with TRBJ1-2, with 7 positions matching TRBD1. CDR3 length: 16 amino acids. Trimming cost V 4 bases and J 0 bases; bases outside gene matches: 8. The germline V gene encodes CDR1 MNHEY and CDR2 SVGAGI. CDR3 in amino acids: CASSSARDRTNYGYTF. CDR3 DNA sequence: TGTGCCAGCAGTTCTGCCCGGGACAGAACTAACTATGGCTACACCTTC.

This clonotype was detected a few times. The V call is TRBV7-3, the J call TRBJ2-3; D not certain. The CDR3 consists of 13 residues. Germline V gene sequence: CDR1 SGHTA, CDR2 FQGTGA. V was pared by 3 bases and J by 2 bases, with 6 bases between. DNA of the CDR3: TGTGCCAGCAGCTTTCGGATCACAGATACGCAGTATTTT. This sequence encodes CASSFRITDTQYF.

The chain couples TRBV6-5 to TRBJ2-1; 7 bases match TRBD2. CDR1 is MNHEY and CDR2 is SVGAGI in the germline V gene. This CDR3 comprises 15 residues. J lost 10 bases, V lost 4 bases, and 13 bases had no gene match. The CDR3 bases are TGTGCCAGCAGTTTCAAGCGGGACCGACACAGAGAGCAGTTCTTC. It encodes CASSFKRDRHREQFF.

The V call is TRBV6-2 or TRBV6-3, the J call TRBJ1-1; D may be TRBD1 (5 bases). The V end lost 6 bases, the J end lost 1 base, and 9 bases lay between the germline ends. This CDR3 spans 13 amino acids. CDR1 and CDR2 from the germline V gene are MNHEY and SVGEGT. For the CDR3, the DNA is TGTGCCAGCAGGTACGACAGGAACACTGAAGCTTTCTTT. It yields the protein CASRYDRNTEAFF.

The chain joins TRBV12-3 or TRBV12-4 to TRBJ2-3; possible D gene TRBD2, 5 bases. V lost 5 bases and J lost 0, with 15 bases in between. CDR3 length equals 16 residues. This CDR3 reads CASSHLLGPSTDTQYF. CDR3 coding DNA: TGTGCCAGCAGTCACCTACTAGGCCCCAGCACAGATACGCAGTATTTT.

The rearrangement uses TRBV2 and TRBJ2-7; D is undetermined. CDR3 length: 14 amino acids. V was trimmed by 1 base and J by 2 bases, leaving 9 bases between them. Germline V gives CDR1 SNHLY, CDR2 FYNNEI. The CDR3 nucleotides are TGTGCCAGCAGTGAAGTGGTTTTGGCCTACGAGCAGTACTTC. Translation: CASSEVVLAYEQYF.

This clonotype has only a few counts. V and J are TRBV12-3 or TRBV12-4 and TRBJ1-1; TRBD1 might be the D (5 bases). Between the trimmed V and J ends, which lost 1 base and 0 bases, there was a span of 9 bases. CDR3 size: 15 residues. CDR3 DNA sequence: TGTGCCAGCAGTTTAGAGCGGGGCATGAACACTGAAGCTTTCTTT. It yields the protein CASSLERGMNTEAFF.

This clonotype was found a few times. This chain uses TRBV5-1 with TRBJ2-1, with 9 bases lining up with TRBD2. The CDR3 covers 15 residues. Per the germline V gene, CDR1 is SGHRS and CDR2 is YFSETQ. The ends lost 1 base at V and 5 bases at J; junction bases unmatched: 4. CDR3 in amino acids: CASSLLSSGNNEQFF. CDR3 DNA sequence: TGCGCCAGCAGCTTGTTGTCTAGCGGGAACAATGAGCAGTTCTTC. Full variable domain (remainder filled in from reference TRBV5-1 and TRBJ2-1): KAGVTQTPRYLIKTRGQQVTLSCSPISGHRSVSWYQQTPGQGLQFLFEYFSETQRNKGNFPGRFSGRQFSNSRSEMNVSTLELGDSALYLCASSLLSSGNNEQFFGPGTRLTVL.

The chain employs TRBV20-1 and TRBJ1-1; D perhaps matches TRBD1 (6 bases). Trimming took off 2 bases at V and 1 base at J, with 14 bases between the two ends. This CDR3 is built from 15 residues. Germline-derived CDR1 and CDR2 are DFQATT and SNEGSKA (reference sequence). DNA of the CDR3: TGCAGTGCTAGACCGAGGACAGCAAGGAACACTGAAGCTTTCTTT. Its protein product is CSARPRTARNTEAFF.

The rearrangement links TRBV27 to TRBJ2-7; D not resolved. Germline CDR1 is MNHEY and CDR2 is SMNVEV (reference sequence). V was trimmed by 3 bases and J by 2 bases, leaving 8 bases between them. The CDR3 extends over 13 amino acids. The CDR3, as DNA: TGTGCCAGCAGTTTTTCAGATGCCTACGAGCAGTACTTC. The encoded protein is CASSFSDAYEQYF.

The chain carries TRBV25-1 and TRBJ1-1; 7 bases map to TRBD1. The CDR3 length is 15 residues. Germline CDR1 and CDR2: MGHDK and SYGVNS. V lost 0 bases to trimming and J lost 0 bases; unmatched junction nucleotides: 1. The CDR3 reads CASSEYRGLNTEAFF. The CDR3, as DNA: TGTGCCAGCAGTGAATACAGGGGGTTGAACACTGAAGCTTTCTTT.

Here the CDR3 DNA reads TGCGCCAGCAGCTTGGTAGGGACAGCGGCCTACGAGCAGTACTTC. Translation: CASSLVGTAAYEQYF. The V gene is TRBV5-1, the J gene TRBJ2-7; 7 positions agree with TRBD1. The V gene end was trimmed by 0 bases and the J gene end by 2 bases; junction bases not matched to a gene: 5. This CDR3 is 15 amino acids long. Germline CDR1 reads SGHRS; CDR2 reads YFSETQ.

This chain joins TRBV12-3 or TRBV12-4 and TRBJ1-1; 8 bases agree with TRBD1. The CDR3 contains 13 residues. The J segment lost 6 bases and the V segment lost 6 bases, leaving 6 bases of the junction unmatched. CDR3 DNA: TGTGCCAGCAGGCAGGGGGCGCAGGCTGAAGCTTTCTTT. Encoded protein: CASRQGAQAEAFF.